Listed below are T cell receptor beta chains from one sample, sequenced in a study of T cells in Graves' hyperthyroidism and ophthalmopathy. TCRdb recomputed calls from the multiplex PCR reads with MiXCR, one row per CDR3 protein. This sample has 650,000 to 700,000 distinct CDR3 sequences, with approximately 15% found just once. The specimen sequenced was blood. Receptors were obtained from a man aged 45-65 years with Graves' hyperthyroidism. Both conserved end residues are part of each CDR3. Fields, in order: clone size, J gene, V gene, D gene, CDR3 protein, CDR3 DNA. D genes are given only for firm matches. Clone size is not always given. Where it is, it says once, few, many or a class for expanded clones.

clone_size: once
j_call: TRBJ1-2
v_call: TRBV12-3/TRBV12-4
d_call: TRBD1
cdr3_aa: CASSLSPQGAYGYTF
cdr3_nt: TGTGCCAGCAGTTTATCCCCACAGGGGGCCTATGGCTACACCTTC

clone_size: many
j_call: TRBJ1-5
v_call: TRBV19
d_call: TRBD1
cdr3_aa: CASSTDRGPDPDSNQPQHF
cdr3_nt: TGTGCCAGTAGTACCGACAGGGGGCCGGACCCTGATAGCAATCAGCCCCAGCATTTT

clone_size: .
j_call: TRBJ2-7
v_call: TRBV7-6
d_call: .
cdr3_aa: CASSLAGDTPYEQYF
cdr3_nt: TGTGCCAGCAGCTTAGCCGGCGATACCCCCTACGAGCAGTACTTC

clone_size: .
j_call: TRBJ2-7
v_call: TRBV27
d_call: .
cdr3_aa: CASNPAGSRYEQYF
cdr3_nt: TGTGCCAGCAACCCGGCTGGGTCCAGATACGAGCAGTACTTC

clone_size: many
j_call: TRBJ2-2
v_call: TRBV7-2
d_call: .
cdr3_aa: CASSFRSTGELFF
cdr3_nt: TGTGCCAGCAGCTTTCGCAGCACCGGGGAGCTGTTTTTT

clone_size: .
j_call: TRBJ1-5
v_call: TRBV29-1
d_call: TRBD1
cdr3_aa: CSVVAGGNQPQHF
cdr3_nt: TGCAGCGTTGTGGCAGGGGGGAATCAGCCCCAGCATTTT

clone_size: .
j_call: TRBJ2-1
v_call: TRBV24-1
d_call: TRBD2
cdr3_aa: CATSGTSGRGDEQFF
cdr3_nt: TGTGCCACCAGCGGGACTAGCGGGAGGGGGGATGAGCAGTTCTTC

clone_size: many
j_call: TRBJ2-7
v_call: TRBV15
d_call: .
cdr3_aa: CATSRDLGDIDEQYF
cdr3_nt: TGTGCCACCAGCAGAGATCTGGGGGACATCGACGAGCAGTACTTC

clone_size: few
j_call: TRBJ2-7
v_call: TRBV28
d_call: .
cdr3_aa: CASGEGAGEQYF
cdr3_nt: TGTGCCAGCGGGGAGGGGGCCGGCGAGCAGTACTTC

clone_size: many
j_call: TRBJ2-7
v_call: TRBV20-1
d_call: TRBD2
cdr3_aa: CSAPPSGSIYEQYF
cdr3_nt: TGCAGTGCACCCCCTAGCGGGAGCATCTACGAGCAGTACTTC

clone_size: .
j_call: TRBJ2-1
v_call: TRBV7-8
d_call: TRBD1
cdr3_aa: CASSSDRALGEQFF
cdr3_nt: TGTGCCAGCAGCTCAGACAGGGCGTTAGGAGAGCAGTTCTTC

clone_size: .
j_call: TRBJ2-1
v_call: TRBV11-2
d_call: .
cdr3_aa: CASSRHELGVNNEQFF
cdr3_nt: TGTGCCAGCAGCCGTCACGAACTTGGCGTAAACAATGAGCAGTTCTTC

clone_size: many
j_call: TRBJ2-7
v_call: TRBV11-2
d_call: TRBD2
cdr3_aa: CASSLRPSGITYEQYF
cdr3_nt: TGTGCCAGCAGCTTACGTCCTAGCGGGATTACCTACGAGCAGTACTTC

clone_size: many
j_call: TRBJ2-1
v_call: TRBV28
d_call: .
cdr3_aa: CASSFVLVSYNEQFF
cdr3_nt: TGTGCCAGCAGTTTCGTTTTAGTCTCCTACAATGAGCAGTTCTTC

clone_size: many
j_call: TRBJ2-3
v_call: TRBV28
d_call: TRBD2
cdr3_aa: CASSKLAASTDTQYF
cdr3_nt: TGTGCCAGCAGTAAACTAGCGGCCAGCACAGATACGCAGTATTTT

clone_size: many
j_call: TRBJ2-1
v_call: TRBV20-1
d_call: TRBD2
cdr3_aa: CSASRASGSSYNEQFF
cdr3_nt: TGCAGTGCTAGTCGGGCTAGCGGGAGCTCCTACAATGAGCAGTTCTTC

clone_size: .
j_call: TRBJ1-1
v_call: TRBV5-5
d_call: TRBD1
cdr3_aa: CASSARGEGAPEAFF
cdr3_nt: TGTGCCAGCAGCGCGCGTGGGGAGGGGGCGCCTGAAGCTTTCTTT

clone_size: few
j_call: TRBJ2-2
v_call: TRBV10-2
d_call: TRBD2
cdr3_aa: CASSADPGTRNTGELFF
cdr3_nt: TGCGCCAGCAGTGCCGACCCCGGGACTAGGAACACCGGGGAGCTGTTTTTT

clone_size: .
j_call: TRBJ2-7
v_call: TRBV24-1
d_call: TRBD1
cdr3_aa: CATSDPTGGEAYEQYF
cdr3_nt: TGTGCCACCAGTGACCCGACAGGGGGCGAGGCCTACGAGCAGTACTTC

clone_size: many
j_call: TRBJ2-1
v_call: TRBV27
d_call: TRBD2
cdr3_aa: CASSQVPSGTSAYNEQFF
cdr3_nt: TGTGCCAGCAGTCAAGTGCCTTCTGGGACTAGCGCTTACAATGAGCAGTTCTTC

clone_size: many
j_call: TRBJ2-3
v_call: TRBV7-2
d_call: .
cdr3_aa: CASSFGRWSDTQYF
cdr3_nt: TGTGCCAGCAGCTTCGGAAGGTGGTCAGATACGCAGTATTTT

clone_size: .
j_call: TRBJ2-7
v_call: TRBV5-5
d_call: .
cdr3_aa: CASSLGPETRYEQYF
cdr3_nt: TGTGCCAGCAGCTTAGGTCCGGAGACGAGGTACGAGCAGTACTTC

clone_size: few
j_call: TRBJ2-5
v_call: TRBV9
d_call: .
cdr3_aa: CASSVTAGKETQYF
cdr3_nt: TGTGCCAGCAGCGTAACTGCAGGGAAAGAGACCCAGTACTTC

clone_size: .
j_call: TRBJ2-5
v_call: TRBV29-1
d_call: TRBD1
cdr3_aa: CSEWTGPQETQYF
cdr3_nt: TGCAGCGAGTGGACAGGTCCCCAAGAGACCCAGTACTTC

clone_size: .
j_call: TRBJ1-6
v_call: TRBV6-5
d_call: .
cdr3_aa: CASSYSISGQGPDSPLHF
cdr3_nt: TGTGCCAGCAGTTACTCGATTTCCGGGCAGGGGCCGGATTCACCCCTCCACTTT

clone_size: many
j_call: TRBJ2-3
v_call: TRBV11-2
d_call: .
cdr3_aa: CASSLGIADTQYF
cdr3_nt: TGTGCCAGCAGTCTAGGGATTGCAGATACGCAGTATTTT

clone_size: .
j_call: TRBJ2-3
v_call: TRBV6-5
d_call: .
cdr3_aa: CASSHGTFAADTQYF
cdr3_nt: TGTGCCAGCAGTCACGGGACTTTCGCCGCAGATACGCAGTATTTT

clone_size: .
j_call: TRBJ2-3
v_call: TRBV24-1
d_call: .
cdr3_aa: CATSAEPSTDTQYF
cdr3_nt: TGTGCCACCAGTGCTGAACCTAGCACAGATACGCAGTATTTT

clone_size: few
j_call: TRBJ1-2
v_call: TRBV20-1
d_call: .
cdr3_aa: CSARSSADTGGYTF
cdr3_nt: TGCAGTGCTAGATCGTCAGCCGATACGGGTGGCTACACCTTC

clone_size: many
j_call: TRBJ1-2
v_call: TRBV10-1
d_call: .
cdr3_aa: CATAPGNYGYTF
cdr3_nt: TGCGCCACGGCCCCAGGGAACTATGGCTACACCTTC

clone_size: few
j_call: TRBJ2-7
v_call: TRBV20-1
d_call: .
cdr3_aa: CSASWIQRYYEQYF
cdr3_nt: TGCAGTGCTAGTTGGATCCAGCGCTACTACGAGCAGTACTTC

clone_size: .
j_call: TRBJ2-6
v_call: TRBV10-3
d_call: TRBD1
cdr3_aa: CAIGTGVSSGANVLTF
cdr3_nt: TGTGCCATCGGGACAGGGGTCAGCTCTGGGGCCAACGTCCTGACTTTC

clone_size: many
j_call: TRBJ1-3
v_call: TRBV28
d_call: .
cdr3_aa: CASSSTGSGNTIYF
cdr3_nt: TGTGCCAGCAGTTCGACAGGTTCTGGAAACACCATATATTTT

clone_size: .
j_call: TRBJ1-2
v_call: TRBV19
d_call: .
cdr3_aa: CASSSMRGERGYTF
cdr3_nt: TGTGCCAGTAGTTCAATGCGAGGGGAAAGAGGCTACACCTTC

clone_size: few
j_call: TRBJ2-1
v_call: TRBV20-1
d_call: TRBD2
cdr3_aa: CSARGPSGRENEQFF
cdr3_nt: TGCAGTGCTAGAGGGCCTAGCGGGAGGGAAAATGAGCAGTTCTTC

clone_size: .
j_call: TRBJ1-2
v_call: TRBV3-1
d_call: TRBD1
cdr3_aa: CASSQQDRGFGYGYTF
cdr3_nt: TGTGCCAGCAGCCAACAGGACAGGGGTTTCGGCTATGGCTACACCTTC

clone_size: few
j_call: TRBJ2-7
v_call: TRBV6-1
d_call: TRBD1
cdr3_aa: CASSNRDRIHEQYF
cdr3_nt: TGTGCCAGCAGCAACCGGGACAGGATCCACGAGCAGTACTTC

clone_size: .
j_call: TRBJ2-1
v_call: TRBV4-1
d_call: TRBD2
cdr3_aa: CASTVREGSYNEQFF
cdr3_nt: TGCGCCAGCACCGTAAGGGAGGGGAGCTACAATGAGCAGTTCTTC

clone_size: .
j_call: TRBJ2-7
v_call: TRBV5-5
d_call: .
cdr3_aa: CASSLIGHMGDYEQYF
cdr3_nt: TGTGCCAGCAGCTTAATCGGACACATGGGCGACTACGAGCAGTACTTC

clone_size: .
j_call: TRBJ1-1
v_call: TRBV7-9
d_call: .
cdr3_aa: CASSTRGNTEAFF
cdr3_nt: TGTGCCAGCAGCACCAGGGGAAACACTGAAGCTTTCTTT

clone_size: many
j_call: TRBJ1-5
v_call: TRBV7-9
d_call: .
cdr3_aa: CASSLGGPYQPQHF
cdr3_nt: TGTGCCAGCAGCTTAGGAGGGCCCTATCAGCCCCAGCATTTT

clone_size: .
j_call: TRBJ2-1
v_call: TRBV6-5
d_call: TRBD2
cdr3_aa: CASSYSLAGAYNEQFF
cdr3_nt: TGTGCCAGCAGTTACTCACTAGCGGGAGCGTACAATGAGCAGTTCTTC

clone_size: many
j_call: TRBJ1-5
v_call: TRBV28
d_call: .
cdr3_aa: CASSPTISSRAYQPQHF
cdr3_nt: TGTGCCAGCAGTCCAACCATCTCTTCACGGGCCTATCAGCCCCAGCATTTT

clone_size: few
j_call: TRBJ2-1
v_call: TRBV7-9
d_call: TRBD2
cdr3_aa: CASSDRGGAVDEQFF
cdr3_nt: TGTGCCAGCAGCGACCGGGGGGGCGCGGTTGATGAGCAGTTCTTC

clone_size: .
j_call: TRBJ1-1
v_call: TRBV6-9
d_call: .
cdr3_aa: CASSFGQQEAFF
cdr3_nt: TGTGCCAGCAGTTTCGGACAGCAGGAAGCTTTCTTT

clone_size: many
j_call: TRBJ2-3
v_call: TRBV5-5
d_call: .
cdr3_aa: CASSLVGDSTDTQYF
cdr3_nt: TGTGCCAGCAGCTTGGTGGGCGATAGCACAGATACGCAGTATTTT

clone_size: .
j_call: TRBJ1-4
v_call: TRBV11-2
d_call: .
cdr3_aa: CASSISPGEKLFF
cdr3_nt: TGTGCCAGCAGCATCAGTCCAGGTGAAAAACTGTTTTTT

clone_size: many
j_call: TRBJ2-3
v_call: TRBV11-2
d_call: TRBD1
cdr3_aa: CASSFAGQGTDTQYF
cdr3_nt: TGTGCCAGCAGCTTCGCGGGACAGGGTACAGATACGCAGTATTTT

clone_size: many
j_call: TRBJ2-3
v_call: TRBV30
d_call: .
cdr3_aa: CAWSARTGDTQYF
cdr3_nt: TGTGCCTGGAGTGCCCGGACGGGAGATACGCAGTATTTT

clone_size: .
j_call: TRBJ2-7
v_call: TRBV5-5
d_call: .
cdr3_aa: CASSLAGSPSSYEQYF
cdr3_nt: TGTGCCAGCAGCTTGGCAGGCAGCCCGAGCTCCTACGAGCAGTACTTC

clone_size: few
j_call: TRBJ1-1
v_call: TRBV25-1
d_call: .
cdr3_aa: CASSAYRVTNTEAFF
cdr3_nt: TGTGCCAGCAGTGCTTACAGGGTGACTAACACTGAAGCTTTCTTT

clone_size: few
j_call: TRBJ1-1
v_call: TRBV18
d_call: TRBD1
cdr3_aa: CASSEDRGGTEAFF
cdr3_nt: TGTGCCAGCTCAGAAGACAGGGGCGGCACTGAAGCTTTCTTT